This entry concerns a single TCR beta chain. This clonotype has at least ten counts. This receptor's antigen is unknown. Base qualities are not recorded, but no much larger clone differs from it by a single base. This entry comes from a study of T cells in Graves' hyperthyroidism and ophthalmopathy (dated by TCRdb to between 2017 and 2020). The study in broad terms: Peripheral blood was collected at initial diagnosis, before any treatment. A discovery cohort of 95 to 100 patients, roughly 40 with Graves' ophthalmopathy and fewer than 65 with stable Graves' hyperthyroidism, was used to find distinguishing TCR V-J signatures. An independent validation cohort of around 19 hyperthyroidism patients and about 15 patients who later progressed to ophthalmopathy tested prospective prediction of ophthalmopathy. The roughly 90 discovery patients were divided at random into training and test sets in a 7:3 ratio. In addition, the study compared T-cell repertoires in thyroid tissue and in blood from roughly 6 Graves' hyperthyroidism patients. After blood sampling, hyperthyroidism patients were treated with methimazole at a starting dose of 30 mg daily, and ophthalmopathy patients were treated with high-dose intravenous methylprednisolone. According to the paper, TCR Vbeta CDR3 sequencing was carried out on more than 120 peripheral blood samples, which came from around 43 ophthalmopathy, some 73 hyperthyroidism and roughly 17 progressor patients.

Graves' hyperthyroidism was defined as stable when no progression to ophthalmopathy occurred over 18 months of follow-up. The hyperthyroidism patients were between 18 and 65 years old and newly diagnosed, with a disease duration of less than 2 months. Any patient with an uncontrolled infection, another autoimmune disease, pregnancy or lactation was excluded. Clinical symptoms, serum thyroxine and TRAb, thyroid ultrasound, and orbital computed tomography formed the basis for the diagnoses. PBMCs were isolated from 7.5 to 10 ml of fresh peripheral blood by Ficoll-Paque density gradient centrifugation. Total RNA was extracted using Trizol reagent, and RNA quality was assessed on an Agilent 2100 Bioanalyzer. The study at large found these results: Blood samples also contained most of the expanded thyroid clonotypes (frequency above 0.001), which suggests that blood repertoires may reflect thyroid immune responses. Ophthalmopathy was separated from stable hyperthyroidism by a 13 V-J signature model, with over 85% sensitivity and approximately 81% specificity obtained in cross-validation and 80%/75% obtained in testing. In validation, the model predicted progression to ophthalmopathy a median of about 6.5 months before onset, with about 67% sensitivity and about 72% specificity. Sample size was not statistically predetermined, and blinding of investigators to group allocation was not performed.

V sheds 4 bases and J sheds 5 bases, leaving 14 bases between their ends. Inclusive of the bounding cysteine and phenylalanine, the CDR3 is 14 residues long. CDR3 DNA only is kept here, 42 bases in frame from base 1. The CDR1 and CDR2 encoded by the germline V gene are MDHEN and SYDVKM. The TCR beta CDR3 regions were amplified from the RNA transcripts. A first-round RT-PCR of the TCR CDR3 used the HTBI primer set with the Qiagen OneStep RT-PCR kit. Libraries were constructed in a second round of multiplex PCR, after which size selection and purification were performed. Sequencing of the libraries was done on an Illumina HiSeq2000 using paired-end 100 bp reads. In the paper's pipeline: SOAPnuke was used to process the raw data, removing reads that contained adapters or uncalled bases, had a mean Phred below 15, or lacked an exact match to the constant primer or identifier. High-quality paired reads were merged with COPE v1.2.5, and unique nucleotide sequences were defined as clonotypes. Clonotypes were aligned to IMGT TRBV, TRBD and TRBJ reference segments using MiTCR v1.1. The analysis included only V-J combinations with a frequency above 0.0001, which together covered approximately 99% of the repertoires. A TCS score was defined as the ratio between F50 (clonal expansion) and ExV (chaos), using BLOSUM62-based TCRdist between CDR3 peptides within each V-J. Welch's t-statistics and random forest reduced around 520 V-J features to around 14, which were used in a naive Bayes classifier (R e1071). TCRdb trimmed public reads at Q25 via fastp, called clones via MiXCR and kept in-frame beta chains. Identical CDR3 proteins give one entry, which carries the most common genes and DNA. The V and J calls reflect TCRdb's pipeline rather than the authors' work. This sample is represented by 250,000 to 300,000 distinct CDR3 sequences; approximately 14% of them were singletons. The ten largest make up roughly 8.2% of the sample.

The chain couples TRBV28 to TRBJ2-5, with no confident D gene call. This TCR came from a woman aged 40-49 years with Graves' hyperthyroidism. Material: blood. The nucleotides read TGTGCCAGCAGTTCGACGACCGCGCGGGAGACCCAGTACTTC. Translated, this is CASSSTTARETQYF.